This T cell receptor beta chain was recovered during a study of beta chain features in type 1 diabetes listed by TCRdb under 2018. In terms of the full investigation: Mean age, gender distribution, total cell number and subset yield did not differ between patients and healthy donors. A total of roughly 99,000,000 sorted cells were examined across all samples, and the number of cells per subset was strongly correlated with RNA yield. In the study, recently diagnosed type 1 diabetes patients and matched healthy donors were compared on the TCRB repertoires of their sorted circulating CD4+ T cell subsets. Regulatory and stem cell-like memory subsets were isolated from only 8 patients and roughly 8 healthy donors, whereas naive and central memory subsets came from all 30 or so donors. What the authors observed across the whole study: In all four CD4+ subsets, TCRB CDR3 length was moderately but significantly shorter in type 1 diabetes patients. Because cDNA was sequenced instead of genomic DNA, activated cells with high expression could be over-represented, although the groups did not differ in activation or CD3 levels. PCR might favor shorter templates, but patient and control samples were amplified and corrected together, so any skew would affect both groups equally. Because small numbers of individuals were included in the HLA sub-analyses, any influence of HLA type on TCRB rearrangement was left unresolved. Naive, central memory and regulatory TCRB repertoires appeared more similar among patients than among healthy donors. Fewer insertions and more nucleotide deletions at VDJ recombination sites were observed in patients with type 1 diabetes, implying thymic rearrangement abnormalities.

All of the isolated RNA was reverse transcribed with the High Capacity cDNA Reverse Transcription Kit, so expressed TCRB transcripts were sequenced. Deep immunoSEQ sequencing was applied to naive, central memory and regulatory T cell samples, giving an average of roughly 3.5 million total reads per sample. Sorted cells were lysed in RLT buffer, and RNA was extracted using DNase-treated RNeasy Micro or Mini kits according to cell number. To prevent cross-contamination, every cell subset was processed on its own, while patient and healthy donor samples were processed together. The immunoSEQ multiplex PCR was used to amplify TCRB sequences from cDNA, generating 87-bp fragments that spanned the CDR3 region. Sequencing of the amplicons was performed on the Illumina HiSeq platform. Per the source publication's procedure: PCR bias was computationally corrected using synthetic template baselines, reads within Hamming distance 2 were collapsed, and singletons that could not be merged were discarded. Reads were aligned to IMGT to assign V, D and J genes, CDR3 length, and insertions or deletions at six rearrangement sites. Within each subset, clonotype counts were normalized to sorted cell number, after which true diversity and Gini coefficients were computed with the tcR R package. The overlap coefficient, calculated on TCRB nucleotide sequences, was used to quantify repertoire sharing. Out-of-frame TCRB sequences from naive cells were analyzed to stand in for the pre-selection repertoire. TCRdb provides this immuneACCESS table in a form limited to in-frame rearrangements. Some clones are lacking; in checked studies, under half of them reflect an unresolved V gene, and why the rest are absent is not known. Clone size and V and J calls were adopted from that table, with D and trimming inferred from the DNA. Here the sample has about 620,000 clones; roughly a sixth occur a single time. The ten largest clones represent about 0.087% of the sample.

Note on this clone: What antigen it recognizes has not been identified. One base away there is no much larger clone; base qualities are not given.

Each donor gave one peripheral blood draw, roughly 110 mL on average, collected into heparinised tubes. A BD FACSAria II was used to sort naive, central memory, regulatory and stem cell-like memory CD4+ T cells with a panel that included CD45RO, CCR7, CD25, CD127, CD95 and CD27. A purity above 95% was achieved for all sorted populations. PBMCs were separated immediately by Lymphoprep density gradient centrifugation and were stained directly, without being cultured. So that batch effects would be minimized, each experiment stained and sorted samples in pairs, pairing one healthy donor with one patient. This TCR was sampled from a man aged 18 to 35 in good health. Sequencing input: naive CD4+ T cells from blood. This specimen's cell subset or site label, per the study, means: true naive CD4+ T cells.

The nucleotides read TGTGCCAGCTACTCCCTCTCAGCGCAGTATTTT. It is translated as CASYSLSAQYF. The chain employs TRBV11-2 and TRBJ2-3; the D gene cannot be named for sure. The germline V gene encodes CDR1 SGHAT and CDR2 FQNNGV. The V end loses 8 bases and the J end loses 10 bases, and a stretch of 13 bases separates them. The CDR3 covers 11 residues, taking in both the cysteine and the phenylalanine. Only CDR3 DNA is held: 33 bases, read in frame from base 1.